This T cell receptor beta chain is from a study of blood T cell repertoires in COVID-19. Study-level information: Some COVID-19 samples were acute and others convalescent; all came from the United States, Italy and Spain. From T cells, B-cell-depleted T cells, or PBMCs came the material, which was cDNA or gDNA.

Assay: immunoSEQ multiplex PCR; the TCRdb copy retains only in-frame clones and omits some. The sample consists of tens of thousands of clones, 75% to 90% of them appearing once. The CDR3 has 12 amino acids. V was shortened by 9 bases and J by 4 bases, with 13 bases between the two germline ends. The germline V gene has CDR1 SNHLY and CDR2 FYNNEI. The V call is TRBV2, the J call TRBJ2-7, with a weak D call TRBD1 (6 bases). Sequencing input: peripheral blood. The TCR was taken from a human donor in a cohort sampled during active COVID-19. Here the CDR3 DNA reads TGTGCCAGTAAGGGGGAATGGTACGAGCAGTACTTC. The encoded protein is CASKGEWYEQYF. Full variable domain (missing parts from reference TRBV2 and TRBJ2-7): EPEVTQTPSHQVTQMGQEVILRCVPISNHLYFYWYRQILGQKVEFLVSFYNNEISEKSEIFDDQFSVERPDGSNFTLKIRSTKLEDSAMYFCASKGEWYEQYFGPGTRLTVT.